A single sample is the source of the 15 T cell receptor beta chains below, sequenced in a study of OX40 agonist ivuxolimab in advanced cancers. The method was immunoSEQ multiplex PCR; TCRdb's version includes in-frame clones alone and lacks a portion of them. The table records about 34,000 clones, approximately 82% of them present only once. The sequenced sample was CD4+ or CD8+ T cells sorted from blood, obtained in a trial of the OX40 agonist ivuxolimab. These receptors came from an adult with an advanced solid tumor such as melanoma, head and neck, liver or kidney cancer.

The chain combines TRBV5-1 with TRBJ2-4, with D unresolved. Between the trimmed V and J ends, which lost 3 bases and 0 bases, there was a span of 13 bases. The CDR3 spans 16 residues. CDR1 and CDR2 (germline): SGHRS, YFSETQ. The CDR3 DNA is TGCGCCAGCAGCTCGGGTGTTACCCTAGCCAAAAACATTCAGTACTTC. Amino acid sequence: CASSSGVTLAKNIQYF. Supplemented by reference TRBV5-1 and TRBJ2-4, the full variable domain reads KAGVTQTPRYLIKTRGQQVTLSCSPISGHRSVSWYQQTPGQGLQFLFEYFSETQRNKGNFPGRFSGRQFSNSRSEMNVSTLELGDSALYLCASSSGVTLAKNIQYFGAGTRLSVL.

The V gene is TRBV28, the J gene TRBJ1-4; the match to TRBD1 covers 11 bases. V lost 6 bases and J lost 7; bases outside the gene matches: 1. The CDR3 is 13 amino acids. Germline V gene lookup returns CDR1 MDHEN and CDR2 SYDVKM. The CDR3 protein is CASRGQGGEKLFF. CDR3 nucleotides: TGTGCCAGCAGGGGACAGGGGGGTGAAAAACTGTTTTTT.

J is TRBJ2-3 and V is TRBV6-5; no clear D gene. Germline assignment: CDR1 MNHEY and CDR2 SVGAGI. V lost 2 bases and J 4 bases, leaving 10 bases between the germline ends. The CDR3 is 14 amino acids. CDR3 sequence (DNA): TGTGCCAGCAGTTACCGAAGCGTATCAGATACGCAGTATTTT. Residues: CASSYRSVSDTQYF.

The chain employs TRBV2 and TRBJ1-1; D possibly corresponds to TRBD1 (6 bases). CDR1 is SNHLY and CDR2 is FYNNEI in the germline V gene. The CDR3 has 13 amino acids. V dropped 0 bases and J dropped 8 bases, with 10 bases sitting between them. CDR3 sequence: CASSEARTAEAFF. CDR3 nucleotides: TGTGCCAGCAGTGAAGCTAGGACAGCCGAAGCTTTCTTT.

The chain recombines TRBV29-1 with TRBJ1-2; D uncertain. V lost 8 bases, J lost 10 bases, and 23 bases lay in between. Germline V gives CDR1 SQVTM, CDR2 ANQGSEA. The CDR3 consists of 13 residues. The CDR3 nucleotides are TGCAGCTCCTCGGCGTGGCCCGGGGAGGACTACACCTTC. Encoded protein: CSSSAWPGEDYTF.

This chain joins TRBV30 and TRBJ1-2, with TRBD1 identical over 11 bases. Looked up from germline, CDR1 is GTSNPN and CDR2 is SVGIG (reference sequence). The CDR3 covers 13 residues. J was trimmed by 6 bases and V by 2 bases; bases with no gene match: 2. CDR3 in amino acids: CAWSPGQGDGYTF. The CDR3 DNA follows: TGTGCCTGGAGTCCGGGACAGGGGGATGGCTACACCTTC.

The chain recombines TRBV6-4 with TRBJ2-2; possible D gene TRBD2, 6 bases. From germline, CDR1 is MRHNA and CDR2 SNTAGT. This CDR3 contains 14 residues. Between the trimmed V and J ends, which lost 4 bases and 4 bases, there was a span of 10 bases. The CDR3 is CASSVGGGTGELFF. The CDR3 region has the DNA TGTGCCAGCAGTGTGGGGGGAGGCACCGGGGAGCTGTTTTTT.

The chain has TRBV4-2 and TRBJ1-3; TRBD1 matches at 7 bases. The CDR3 contains 16 residues. V shed 3 bases, J shed 4 bases, and the junction held 9 bases outside the gene matches. Per the germline V gene, CDR1 is LGHNA and CDR2 is YNFKEQ. The CDR3 DNA is TGTGCCAGCAGCCATGCCGGGACAGAGGGAGGAAACACCATATATTTT. Translated, it gives CASSHAGTEGGNTIYF.

V gene TRBV6-5 combines with J gene TRBJ1-1, with a tentative D call TRBD1 (6 bases). Germline-derived CDR1 and CDR2 are MNHEY and SVGAGI. V lost 8 bases to trimming and J lost 4 bases, with 17 bases between them. The length of the CDR3 is 14 residues. The CDR3 sequence: CASGAEQGITEAFF. The CDR3 DNA reads as TGTGCCAGCGGGGCCGAACAGGGAATCACTGAAGCTTTCTTT.

The chain couples TRBV18 to TRBJ2-5; tentative D call: TRBD1 (6 bases). There are 15 residues in the CDR3. Trimming removed 7 bases from V and 2 bases from J, with 17 bases in between. Germline lookup yields CDR1 KGHSH and CDR2 LQKENI. CDR3 amino acids: CASFPTGTRQETQYF. CDR3 in DNA: TGTGCCAGCTTCCCGACAGGCACACGTCAAGAGACCCAGTACTTC.

This clone occurred a few times. The chain recombines TRBV5-5 with TRBJ2-3, with 8 bases that match TRBD1. Germline CDR1 and CDR2: SGHKS and YYEKEE (reference sequence). This CDR3 is built from 13 residues. V gave up 2 bases and J gave up 5 bases; unmatched junction bases: 1. The CDR3 loop reads CASSFTGGDTQYF. In nucleotides, the CDR3 is TGTGCCAGCAGCTTCACAGGGGGAGATACGCAGTATTTT. The variable domain in full, with the rest retrieved from reference TRBV5-5 and TRBJ2-3, is DAGVTQSPTHLIKTRGQQVTLRCSPISGHKSVSWYQQVLGQGPQFIFQYYEKEERGRGNFPDRFSARQFPNYSSELNVNALLLGDSALYLCASSFTGGDTQYFGPGTRLTVL.

The chain couples TRBV6-6 to TRBJ1-6, with D perhaps TRBD1 (6 bases). CDR1 is MNHNY, CDR2 SVGAGI, per germline (reference sequence). This CDR3 has 16 residues. V lost 5 bases to trimming and J lost 4 bases, with 15 bases between them. In nucleotides, the CDR3 is TGTGCCAGCAGTCTACCCGGGACAAGTTATAATTCACCCCTCCACTTT. It encodes CASSLPGTSYNSPLHF.

This clone was seen only a few times. The V gene is TRBV19, the J gene TRBJ2-1, with 7 nucleotides matching TRBD2. V was clipped by 6 bases and J by 3 bases; unmatched bases: 5. In germline, CDR1 is LNHDA, CDR2 SQIVND (reference sequence). The CDR3 totals 14 residues. CDR3 in DNA: TGTGCCAGTAGCACTAGCGCTGACTACAATGAGCAGTTCTTC. Translation gives CASSTSADYNEQFF.

V is TRBV29-1 and J is TRBJ2-6, with D unresolved. The length of the CDR3 is 13 residues. Germline CDR1 reads SQVTM; CDR2 reads ANQGSEA. V was shortened by 6 bases and J by 1 base, with 7 bases between the two germline ends. CDR3 sequence reads: CSVYASGANVLTF. CDR3 sequence (DNA): TGCAGCGTGTACGCATCTGGGGCCAACGTCCTGACTTTC. The full variable domain, in which reference TRBV29-1 and TRBJ2-6 provide the parts outside the CDR3, is SAVISQKPSRDICQRGTSLTIQCQVDSQVTMMFWYRQQPGQSLTLIATANQGSEATYESGFVIDKFPISRPNLTFSTLTVSNMSPEDSSIYLCSVYASGANVLTFGAGSRLTVL.

The chain joins TRBV7-8 to TRBJ2-5; perhaps D is TRBD1 or TRBD2 (5 bases each). Germline CDR1 reads SGHVS; CDR2 reads FQNEAQ. V lost 1 base and J lost 5, with 11 bases in between. This CDR3 spans 14 amino acids. CDR3 coding DNA: TGTGCCAGCAGCTTAGGGGGGACCCTCGAGACCCAGTACTTC. Its translation is CASSLGGTLETQYF.